This T cell receptor beta chain was recorded in a study of radiotherapy plus CTLA-4 blockade in lung cancer. Regarding this clone: As yet, its antigen is unknown.

Findings and caveats of the study: Interferon-beta and early blood T cell clone dynamics reportedly predicted response best.

Enrolled patients, whose metastatic non-small-cell lung cancer was chemo-refractory, received focal radiation plus CTLA-4 blockade with ipilimumab. CDR3 length: 14 residues. Germline V gene data show CDR1 as SGHRS and CDR2 as YFSETQ. V lost 0 bases and J lost 4; bases outside the gene matches: 3. Clones were read by immunoSEQ multiplex PCR, and TCRdb kept only the in-frame ones, dropping some. The sample yields 45,000 or so clones, around 76% seen once. The sample was peripheral blood, taken from a patient treated with radiotherapy plus ipilimumab. The TCR sequence derives from a human donor with non-small cell lung cancer who had stable disease on radiotherapy plus ipilimumab. The chain couples TRBV5-1 to TRBJ1-2; 7 bases match TRBD1. The CDR3: CASSLGQGGYGYTF. The CDR3 DNA reads as TGCGCCAGCAGCTTGGGACAGGGTGGCTATGGCTACACCTTC.